The 21 T cell receptor beta chains below come from one sample, sequenced in a study of T-cell reconstitution after alpha-beta-depleted transplantation in children. For TCRbeta, the library was prepared with unique molecular identifiers. TCRdb itself ran the PCR reads through MiXCR, one entry per CDR3 protein. The data hold around 190,000 distinct CDR3 sequences, with approximately 7% observed a single time. The material was PBMCs, obtained before TCRalphabeta/CD19-depleted stem cell transplant. These receptors were taken from a boy under 10 years old with acute lymphoblastic leukemia, due to receive a stem cell transplant.

At least ten counts were recorded for this clonotype. The chain couples TRBV28 to TRBJ2-1, with D possibly TRBD2 on 5 matching bases. CDR1 and CDR2 from the germline V gene are MDHEN and SYDVKM. Trimming removed 3 bases from V and 4 bases from J, with 13 bases in between. There are 15 residues in the CDR3. DNA for the CDR3: TGTGCCAGCAGTTTCGGGGTTTCAACATACAATGAGCAGTTCTTC. This translates into CASSFGVSTYNEQFF.

This clonotype was found a few times. The chain couples TRBV7-6 to TRBJ1-5; no firm D call. Germline loops: CDR1 SGHVS, CDR2 FNYEAQ. The CDR3 loop spans 17 amino acids. Trimming removed 5 bases at V and 2 bases at J, with 19 bases between. CDR3: CASSISVRGGGNQPQHF. The CDR3 region has the DNA TGTGCCAGCAGCATATCGGTTCGGGGAGGAGGCAATCAGCCCCAGCATTTT.

This clonotype was detected many times. The V call is TRBV12-3 or TRBV12-4, the J call TRBJ1-4; D uncertain. Deletions cut 1 base from V and 8 bases from J, with 8 bases between. The CDR3 is 13 residues long. The CDR3, as DNA: TGTGCCAGCAGTTTAGAGGGCCGGGAAAAACTGTTTTTT. The encoded protein is CASSLEGREKLFF.

This clonotype was seen a handful of times. The chain joins TRBV20-1 to TRBJ2-7, with D possibly being TRBD1 or TRBD2 (8 bases each). The V end lost 3 bases, the J end lost 1 base, and 13 bases lay between the germline ends. The CDR3 length is 14 residues. Germline CDR1 and CDR2: DFQATT and SNEGSKA (reference sequence). The CDR3 DNA is TGCAGTGCTAGCGGGGGGGACAGGTCCTACGAGCAGTACTTC. Protein sequence: CSASGGDRSYEQYF.

There are many counts of this clonotype. This rearrangement joins TRBV6-2 or TRBV6-3 to TRBJ2-6; 8 bases are shared with TRBD1. Germline V gene data show CDR1 as MNHEY and CDR2 as SVGEGT. V was clipped by 4 bases and J by 1 base; unmatched bases: 9. There are 18 residues in the CDR3. In DNA, the CDR3 is TGTGCCAGCAGTTCGTGGACAGGGCGGATTTCTGGGGCCAACGTCCTGACTTTC. Amino acid sequence: CASSSWTGRISGANVLTF.

This clonotype was found many times. The V call is TRBV29-1, the J call TRBJ2-5; no firm D call. Germline CDR1 reads SQVTM; CDR2 reads ANQGSEA. Between the trimmed V and J ends, which lost 7 bases and 4 bases, there was a span of 7 bases. CDR3 size: 10 residues. CDR3 nucleotide sequence: TGCAGCGGATTAAGAGAGACCCAGTACTTC. Protein product: CSGLRETQYF.

J is TRBJ2-3 and V is TRBV2; 9 bases are shared with TRBD2. V dropped 11 bases and J dropped 2; count of bases not matched to a gene: 20. The CDR3 spans 18 residues. Germline values: CDR1 SNHLY, CDR2 FYNNEI. CDR3: CAFCLALRAGGPTDTQYF. In DNA form, the CDR3 reads TGTGCCTTCTGTTTAGCGCTTCGCGCGGGGGGGCCCACAGATACGCAGTATTTT.

Judged by abundance, this clonotype is medium-sized (0.01 to 0.1%). CDR3 bases: TGCAGTGCTAGAGTAGCCCAGGTCAAAGGGGTGGAGTACTTC. Its protein product is CSARVAQVKGVEYF. The genes are TRBV20-1 and TRBJ2-4; D is perhaps TRBD1 (5 bases). There are 14 residues in the CDR3. Germline CDR1 reads DFQATT; CDR2 reads SNEGSKA (reference sequence). Trimming removed 1 base from V and 14 bases from J, with 21 bases in between.

The DNA for the CDR3 is TGTGCCAGCAGCTCCCCCGGGAGACTCACAGATACGCAGTATTTT. The encoded protein is CASSSPGRLTDTQYF. This sequence joins TRBV7-2 and TRBJ2-3; D possibly corresponds to TRBD2 (6 bases). The CDR3 consists of 15 residues. The germline gives CDR1 SGHTA, CDR2 FQGNSA. Trimming cost V 4 bases and J 2 bases, with 13 bases left between them.

This clonotype occurred many times. The V and J genes are TRBV27 and TRBJ1-2, with D maybe TRBD1 (5 bases). Germline CDR1 MNHEY, CDR2 SMNVEV (reference sequence). The CDR3 spans 13 residues. V dropped 2 bases and J dropped 6 bases, with 10 bases sitting between them. CDR3 sequence (DNA): TGTGCCAGCAGTTTAACCGGGACGGATGGCTACACCTTC. It yields the protein CASSLTGTDGYTF.

This clonotype has ten or more counts. This chain links TRBV7-8 with TRBJ2-1; perhaps D is TRBD1 or TRBD2 (5 bases each). From germline, CDR1 is SGHVS and CDR2 FQNEAQ. The CDR3 totals 16 residues. V was pared by 2 bases and J by 6 bases, with 17 bases between. CDR3: CASSLFRGGSGNEQFF. In nucleotides, the CDR3 is TGTGCCAGCAGCTTATTTCGGGGCGGGTCGGGCAATGAGCAGTTCTTC.

This clonotype showed up many times. The chain has TRBV7-8 and TRBJ2-7; D unresolved. Germline V gene lookup returns CDR1 SGHVS and CDR2 FQNEAQ. The CDR3 is 11 amino acids. Trimming took 5 bases from V and 6 from J, leaving 8 bases between them. CDR3: CASSPLSEQYF. The CDR3 bases are TGTGCCAGCAGCCCACTCTCCGAGCAGTACTTC.

There are many counts of this clonotype. The genes are TRBV5-1 and TRBJ2-5, with D perhaps matching TRBD2 (6 bases). V lost 1 base and J 5 bases, leaving 9 bases between the germline ends. The length of the CDR3 is 13 residues. Germline V CDR1 and CDR2: SGHRS, YFSETQ. This chain's CDR3 is CASSLFLAETQYF. CDR3 bases: TGCGCCAGCAGCTTGTTTCTAGCGGAGACCCAGTACTTC.

This clonotype was found a few times. V gene TRBV7-3 combines with J gene TRBJ1-2, with D maybe TRBD1 (5 bases). V shed 5 bases and J shed 5 bases, with 18 bases lying between them. Germline CDR1 and CDR2: SGHTA and FQGTGA. The CDR3 has 15 amino acids. The CDR3 region has the DNA TGTGCCAGCAGCCCCGTAGGAGGGGAAGAGTATGGCTACACCTTC. It is translated as CASSPVGGEEYGYTF.

The chain uses TRBV20-1 and TRBJ2-5, with 12 bases that match TRBD2. The CDR3 is made up of 14 amino acids. J was trimmed by 5 bases and V by 5 bases; bases with no gene match: 6. In germline, CDR1 is DFQATT, CDR2 SNEGSKA (reference sequence). In nucleotides, the CDR3 is TGCAGTGCTCCGACTAGCGGGAGAGCCGAGACCCAGTACTTC. Its protein is CSAPTSGRAETQYF.

This clonotype was seen repeatedly, ten times or more. This sequence joins TRBV20-1 and TRBJ2-7, with 11 bases aligning to TRBD1. Germline V gives CDR1 DFQATT, CDR2 SNEGSKA (reference sequence). The CDR3 is made up of 13 amino acids. With 6 bases clipped from V and 0 bases from J, the junction kept 1 base outside the gene matches. The CDR3 nucleotides read TGCAGTGCGGACAGGGGGCTCTCCTACGAGCAGTACTTC. Translation: CSADRGLSYEQYF.

This chain connects TRBV7-6 to TRBJ2-1; 14 nucleotides line up with TRBD2. Per germline, CDR1 SGHVS and CDR2 FNYEAQ. After removal of 4 bases from V and 10 bases from J, the junction contained 9 bases not matched to a gene. The CDR3 consists of 16 residues. The CDR3 sequence: CASSSPGLAGAEEQFF. The DNA for the CDR3 is TGTGCCAGCAGCTCCCCGGGACTAGCGGGAGCGGAAGAGCAGTTCTTC.

This clonotype has ten or more counts. The CDR3 spells CASTLFGTSGGPYNEQFF. The CDR3 DNA reads TGTGCCAGCACCCTATTCGGGACTAGCGGGGGTCCGTACAATGAGCAGTTCTTC. V gene TRBV7-8 combines with J gene TRBJ2-1; TRBD2 agrees at 14 bases. The V gene end was trimmed by 7 bases and the J gene end by 4 bases; junction bases not matched to a gene: 12. This CDR3 spans 18 amino acids. CDR1 is SGHVS and CDR2 is FQNEAQ in the germline V gene. Looking up the rest from reference TRBV7-8 and TRBJ2-1 gives the full variable domain: GAGVSQSPRYKVAKRGQDVALRCDPISGHVSLFWYQQALGQGPEFLTYFQNEAQLDKSGLPSDRFFAERPEGSVSTLKIQRTQQEDSAVYLCASTLFGTSGGPYNEQFFGPGTRLTVL.

The chain carries TRBV28 and TRBJ1-6; 8 positions agree with TRBD1. The germline gives CDR1 MDHEN, CDR2 SYDVKM. Trimming at V came to 5 bases and at J to 0 bases, leaving 12 bases not matched to a gene. CDR3 size: 19 residues. The chain's CDR3 is CASSRTGRMRSSYNSPLHF. The CDR3 coding sequence is TGTGCCAGCAGTAGGACAGGGCGAATGAGAAGCTCCTATAATTCACCCCTCCACTTT.

In this sample, this clonotype turned up many times. The rearrangement uses TRBV6-2 or TRBV6-3 and TRBJ2-1; 7 bases line up with TRBD1. V lost 8 bases and J lost 0; bases outside the gene matches: 1. CDR1 and CDR2 from the germline V gene are MNHEY and SVGEGT. The CDR3 runs 13 residues. In DNA form, the CDR3 reads TGTGCCAGCCGGACAGGCTCCTACAATGAGCAGTTCTTC. Its translation is CASRTGSYNEQFF.

The rearrangement uses TRBV3-1 and TRBJ2-2, with 11 nucleotides matching TRBD2. This CDR3 region has 18 residues. The V gene's germline CDR1 is LGHDT and CDR2 YNNKEL (reference sequence). The J segment lost 3 bases and the V segment lost 8 bases, leaving 14 bases of the junction unmatched. For the CDR3, the DNA is TGTGCCAGCTGTTTTGGGTCCGCGACTAGCGGGGACACCGGGGAGCTGTTTTTT. It specifies CASCFGSATSGDTGELFF.